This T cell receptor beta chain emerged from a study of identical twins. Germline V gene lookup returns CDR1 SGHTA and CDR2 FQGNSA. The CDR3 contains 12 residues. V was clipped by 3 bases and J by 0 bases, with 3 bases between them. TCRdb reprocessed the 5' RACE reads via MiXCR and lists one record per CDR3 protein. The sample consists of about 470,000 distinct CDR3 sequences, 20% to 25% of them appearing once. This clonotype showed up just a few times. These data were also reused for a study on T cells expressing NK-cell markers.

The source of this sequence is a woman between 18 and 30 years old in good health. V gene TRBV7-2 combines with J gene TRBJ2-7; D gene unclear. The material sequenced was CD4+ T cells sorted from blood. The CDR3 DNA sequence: TGTGCCAGCAGCTTCCTCTCCTACGAGCAGTACTTC. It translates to CASSFLSYEQYF.